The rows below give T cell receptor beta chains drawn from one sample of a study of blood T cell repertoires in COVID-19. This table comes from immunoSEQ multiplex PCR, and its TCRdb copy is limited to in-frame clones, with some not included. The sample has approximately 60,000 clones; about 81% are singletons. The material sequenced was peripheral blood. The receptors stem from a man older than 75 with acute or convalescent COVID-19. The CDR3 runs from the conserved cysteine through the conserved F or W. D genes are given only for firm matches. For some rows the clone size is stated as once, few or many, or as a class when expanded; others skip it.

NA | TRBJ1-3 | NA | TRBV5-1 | CASSQTGVGNTIYF | TGCGCCAGCAGCCAGACAGGTGTTGGAAACACCATATATTTT
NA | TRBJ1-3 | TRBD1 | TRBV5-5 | CASSFTGGSGNTIYF | TGTGCCAGCAGCTTCACAGGGGGCTCTGGAAACACCATATATTTT
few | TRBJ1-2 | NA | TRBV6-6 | CASSHTIQGPYGYTF | TGTGCCAGCAGCCATACTATCCAGGGGCCCTATGGCTACACCTTC
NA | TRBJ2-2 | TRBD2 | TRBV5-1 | CASSLTTSSTGELFF | TGCGCCAGCAGCTTAACGACTAGCTCGACCGGGGAGCTGTTTTTT
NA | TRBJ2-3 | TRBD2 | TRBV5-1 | CASSLRLAGGPDTQYF | TGCGCCAGCAGCCTTCGACTAGCGGGGGGGCCAGATACGCAGTATTTT
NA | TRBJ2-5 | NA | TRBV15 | CATSIGGPQETQYF | TGTGCCACCAGCATCGGTGGGCCTCAAGAGACCCAGTACTTC
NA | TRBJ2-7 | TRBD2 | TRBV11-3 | CASSSLAGSDYEQYF | TGTGCCAGCAGCTCCCTAGCGGGAAGCGATTACGAGCAGTACTTC
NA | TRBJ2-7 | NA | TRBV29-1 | CSVQLTASPYEQYF | TGCAGCGTTCAGCTTACAGCCTCCCCCTACGAGCAGTACTTC
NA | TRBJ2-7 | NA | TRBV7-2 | CASSLAATAPGGEQYF | TGTGCCAGCAGCTTAGCCGCGACAGCCCCAGGCGGCGAGCAGTACTTC
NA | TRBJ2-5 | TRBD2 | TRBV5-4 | CASSLASGLKTQYF | TGTGCCAGCAGCTTGGCTAGCGGGTTAAAGACCCAGTACTTC
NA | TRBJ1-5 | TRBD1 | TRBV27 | CASSSGQGAIDHQPQHF | TGTGCCAGCAGTTCAGGACAGGGAGCGATCGATCATCAGCCCCAGCATTTT
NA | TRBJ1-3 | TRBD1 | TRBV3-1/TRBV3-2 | CASSPRTGALSTIYF | TGTGCCAGCAGCCCTCGGACAGGGGCCCTAAGCACCATATATTTT
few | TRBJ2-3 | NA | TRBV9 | CASSVGQSPDTQYF | TGTGCCAGCAGCGTAGGACAGTCCCCAGATACGCAGTATTTT
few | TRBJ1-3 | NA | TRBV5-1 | CASSPQGFGDTIYF | TGCGCCAGCAGCCCACAGGGTTTCGGGGACACCATATATTTT
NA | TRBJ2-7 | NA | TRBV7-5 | CARSLEYGDPSGGPYEQYF | TGTGCCAGAAGCTTAGAATATGGGGATCCCAGCGGGGGGCCCTACGAGCAGTACTTC
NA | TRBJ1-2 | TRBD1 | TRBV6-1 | CASSEARTGVDYGYTF | TGTGCCAGCAGTGAAGCTCGGACAGGAGTGGACTATGGCTACACCTTC
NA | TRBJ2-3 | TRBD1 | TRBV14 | CASSPNRGLSTDTQYF | TGTGCCAGCAGCCCAAACAGGGGGCTTAGCACAGATACGCAGTATTTT
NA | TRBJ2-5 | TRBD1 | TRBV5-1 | CASSLLLPGLLSGQQETQYF | TGCGCCAGCAGCTTGCTTCTCCCTGGGCTCTTATCGGGACAGCAGGAGACCCAGTACTTC
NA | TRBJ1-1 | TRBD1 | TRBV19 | CASSMDRYNTEAFF | TGTGCCAGTAGTATGGACAGGTACAACACTGAAGCTTTCTTT
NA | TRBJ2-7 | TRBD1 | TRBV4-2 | CASSQAGQDSYEQYF | TGTGCCAGCAGCCAAGCCGGACAGGACTCCTACGAGCAGTACTTC
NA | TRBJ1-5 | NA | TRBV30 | CAWSVGGNQPQHF | TGTGCCTGGAGTGTGGGAGGTAATCAGCCCCAGCATTTT
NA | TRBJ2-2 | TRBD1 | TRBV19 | CASSNQGAAFPGELFF | TGTGCCAGTAGTAACCAGGGGGCAGCCTTTCCCGGGGAGCTGTTTTTT
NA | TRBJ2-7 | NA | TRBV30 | CAWESPGLTYEQYF | TGTGCCTGGGAGTCTCCGGGACTGACCTACGAGCAGTACTTC
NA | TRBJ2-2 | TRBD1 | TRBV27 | CASRVTGPENTGELFF | TGTGCCAGCAGGGTGACAGGGCCAGAAAACACCGGGGAGCTGTTTTTT
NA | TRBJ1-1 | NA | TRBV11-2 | CASSHLGRSAEAFF | TGTGCCAGCAGCCACTTGGGGCGTAGTGCTGAAGCTTTCTTT
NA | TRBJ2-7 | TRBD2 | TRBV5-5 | CASSLVSGLAGGKTYEQYF | TGTGCCAGCAGCTTGGTTTCTGGCCTAGCGGGGGGGAAAACCTACGAGCAGTACTTC
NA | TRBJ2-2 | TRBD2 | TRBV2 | CASTLTSGAGELFF | TGTGCCAGCACCTTGACTAGCGGGGCCGGGGAGCTGTTTTTT
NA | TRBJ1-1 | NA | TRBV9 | CASSVGIDSLEAFF | TGTGCCAGCAGCGTAGGCATTGACAGTCTTGAAGCTTTCTTT
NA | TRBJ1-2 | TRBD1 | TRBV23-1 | CASSHYGDRGAYGYTF | TGCGCCAGCAGTCACTACGGGGACAGGGGGGCCTATGGCTACACCTTC
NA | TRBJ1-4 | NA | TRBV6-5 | CASSYSRSREKLFF | TGTGCCAGCAGTTACTCGAGATCGAGGGAAAAACTGTTTTTT
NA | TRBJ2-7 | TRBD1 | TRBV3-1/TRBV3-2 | CASRSTGGHEQYF | TGTGCCAGCAGGTCTACAGGGGGCCACGAGCAGTACTTC
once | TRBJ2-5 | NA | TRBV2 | CAIQGSETQYF | TGTGCCATACAGGGATCTGAGACCCAGTACTTC
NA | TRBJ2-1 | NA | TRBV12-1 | CASSLSRDYLNEQFF | TGTGCCAGCAGCTTGAGCCGGGACTACCTCAATGAGCAGTTCTTC
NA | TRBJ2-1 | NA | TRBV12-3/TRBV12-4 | CASSFSDGEQFF | TGTGCCAGCAGTTTTAGTGATGGTGAGCAGTTCTTC
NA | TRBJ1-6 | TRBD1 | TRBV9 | CASSALGTGGSPLHF | TGTGCCAGCAGCGCCCTCGGGACAGGCGGTTCACCCCTCCACTTT
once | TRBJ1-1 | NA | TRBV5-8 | CASSLEAGIAFF | TGTGCCAGCAGCTTGGAGGCAGGGATAGCTTTCTTT
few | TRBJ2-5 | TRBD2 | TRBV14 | CASSPLGTSGGVQETQYF | TGTGCCAGCAGCCCACTCGGGACTAGCGGGGGGGTCCAAGAGACCCAGTACTTC
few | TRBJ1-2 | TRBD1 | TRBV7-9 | CASSSGTVAPVPYGYTF | TGTGCCAGCAGCTCAGGGACAGTCGCCCCAGTCCCCTATGGCTACACCTTC
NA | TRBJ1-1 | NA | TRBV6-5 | CAVRENWSGTEAFF | TGTGCTGTACGAGAGAATTGGTCGGGCACTGAAGCTTTCTTT
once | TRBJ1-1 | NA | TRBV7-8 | CASRTPGDMNTEAFF | TGTGCCAGCAGGACCCCAGGGGACATGAACACTGAAGCTTTCTTT
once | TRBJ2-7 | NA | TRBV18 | CASSPGVTGEQYF | TGTGCCAGCTCACCCGGGGTGACGGGCGAGCAGTACTTC
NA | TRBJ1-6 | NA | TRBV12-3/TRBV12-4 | CASRSTGNSPLHF | TGTGCCAGCAGATCCACAGGAAATTCACCCCTCCACTTT
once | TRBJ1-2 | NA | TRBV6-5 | CASSSPSANYGYTF | TGTGCCAGCAGTTCCCCTTCAGCTAACTATGGCTACACCTTC
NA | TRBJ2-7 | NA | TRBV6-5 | CASSTLYYEQYF | TGTGCCAGCAGTACTCTCTACTACGAGCAGTACTTC
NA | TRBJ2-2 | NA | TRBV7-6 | CASSLSSVTTNTGELFF | TGTGCCAGCAGCTTATCCTCAGTGACTACGAACACCGGGGAGCTGTTTTTT
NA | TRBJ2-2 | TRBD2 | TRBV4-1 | CASSHQVAGGHTGELFF | TGCGCCAGCAGCCATCAAGTAGCGGGGGGCCACACCGGGGAGCTGTTTTTT
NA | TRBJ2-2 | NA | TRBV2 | CASSVWGPGTGELFF | TGTGCCAGCAGTGTGTGGGGGCCGGGCACCGGGGAGCTGTTTTTT
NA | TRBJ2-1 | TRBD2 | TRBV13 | CASSARGGGYEQFF | TGTGCCAGCAGCGCGCGGGGGGGCGGCTATGAGCAGTTCTTC
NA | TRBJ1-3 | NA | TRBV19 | CASSPDTGSGNTIYF | TGTGCCAGTAGTCCCGATACAGGGTCCGGAAACACCATATATTTT
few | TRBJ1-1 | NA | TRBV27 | CASSPGVPEAFF | TGTGCCAGCAGTCCAGGGGTCCCTGAAGCTTTCTTT
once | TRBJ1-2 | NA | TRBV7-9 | CASATTAGYGYTF | TGTGCCAGCGCTACGACCGCAGGGTATGGCTACACCTTC
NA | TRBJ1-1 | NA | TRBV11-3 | CASSKDRNTEAFF | TGTGCCAGCAGCAAGGACAGAAACACTGAAGCTTTCTTT
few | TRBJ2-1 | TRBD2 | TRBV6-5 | CASRLTSGGYNEQFF | TGTGCCAGCAGGCTTACTAGCGGGGGGTACAATGAGCAGTTCTTC
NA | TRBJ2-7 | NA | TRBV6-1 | CASSENRDYEQYF | TGTGCCAGCAGTGAAAACAGGGACTACGAGCAGTACTTC
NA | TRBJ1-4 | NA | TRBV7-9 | CASSVGATNEKLFF | TGTGCCAGCAGCGTAGGAGCAACTAATGAAAAACTGTTTTTT
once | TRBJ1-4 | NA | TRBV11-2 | CASSSATGFNEKLFF | TGTGCCAGCAGCTCCGCGACAGGATTTAATGAAAAACTGTTTTTT
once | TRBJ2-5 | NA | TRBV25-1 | CASSDRGASTGTQYF | TGTGCCAGCAGTGATCGTGGGGCGTCCACTGGGACCCAGTACTTC
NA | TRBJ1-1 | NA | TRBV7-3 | CASSLTSRTEAFF | TGTGCCAGCAGCTTAACGTCCCGGACTGAAGCTTTCTTT
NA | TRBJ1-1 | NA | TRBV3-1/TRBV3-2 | CASSQGGGPTEAFF | TGTGCCAGCAGCCAAGGGGGGGGGCCCACTGAAGCTTTCTTT